This T cell receptor (beta chain) was sequenced in a study of CD8+CD57+ T cells in acquired aplastic anemia. The template for TCR beta VDJ and CDR3 sequence profiling was genomic DNA. TCRdb passed the reads through MiXCR, listing each CDR3 protein once. The table shows a few hundred thousand distinct CDR3 sequences, with around 33% occurring only once. CDR1 is DFQATT and CDR2 is SNEGSKA in the germline V gene (reference sequence). The CDR3 has 17 amino acids. V was shortened by 2 bases and J by 0 bases, with 17 bases between the two germline ends. CD8+CD57+ cell expansion, shown by flow cytometry, had occurred in the patients selected for sequencing.

This TCR derives from a human donor with aplastic anemia. The V and J genes are TRBV20-1 and TRBJ2-1; D is possibly TRBD1 (6 bases). The material sequenced was sorted CD4+, CD8+, or CD8+CD57+ T cells (not recorded which) from PBMCs. The chain's CDR3 is CSARSATGTSSYNEQFF. CDR3 in DNA: TGCAGTGCTAGATCCGCCACAGGGACGAGCTCCTACAATGAGCAGTTCTTC.